Each of the 5 T cell receptor beta chains below was sequenced from the same sample in a study of OX40 agonist ivuxolimab in advanced cancers. Profiling relied on immunoSEQ multiplex PCR, and the TCRdb table lists in-frame clones only, not all of them. This sample has fewer than 8,000 clones; roughly nine tenths occur once, and the top ten carry 25% to 35%. The sample was CD4+ or CD8+ T cells sorted from blood, taken in a trial of the OX40 agonist ivuxolimab. Source of these receptors: an adult with an advanced solid tumor such as melanoma, head and neck, liver or kidney cancer.

V usage is TRBV5-1 and J usage is TRBJ2-7; D ambiguous. CDR3 length: 12 residues. V was clipped by 4 bases and J by 5 bases, with 10 bases between them. CDR1 and CDR2 from the germline V gene are SGHRS and YFSETQ. The CDR3 sequence: CASSDDWHEQYF. The CDR3 nucleotides are TGCGCCAGCAGCGATGACTGGCACGAGCAGTACTTC. Variable domain in full (rest from reference TRBV5-1 and TRBJ2-7): KAGVTQTPRYLIKTRGQQVTLSCSPISGHRSVSWYQQTPGQGLQFLFEYFSETQRNKGNFPGRFSGRQFSNSRSEMNVSTLELGDSALYLCASSDDWHEQYFGPGTRLTVT.

The gene calls are TRBV28 and TRBJ2-1, with D uncertain. V was cut by 10 bases and J by 4 bases, with 14 bases left in between. The germline V gene has CDR1 MDHEN and CDR2 SYDVKM. The CDR3 has 13 residues. CDR3 coding DNA: TGTGCCACCGACCCCGGAGAGTACAATGAGCAGTTCTTC. Its translation is CATDPGEYNEQFF.

The rearrangement uses TRBV7-3 and TRBJ2-1; tentatively, D is TRBD1 or TRBD2 (5 bases each). The CDR3 extends over 14 amino acids. Per the germline V gene, CDR1 is SGHTA and CDR2 is FQGTGA. The germline V and J ends were trimmed by 5 bases and 4 bases, with 12 bases remaining between them. DNA of the CDR3: TGTGCCAGCAGCCCCGTTGGGGGATACAATGAGCAGTTCTTC. It translates to CASSPVGGYNEQFF.

This clone was found a few times. A read error is likely here: a far larger clone is one base away. Other DNA sequences in this specimen translate into the identical CDR3. The chain carries TRBV4-1 and TRBJ2-7; D gene unclear. The CDR3 covers 12 residues. Per the germline V gene, CDR1 is MGHRA and CDR2 is YSYEKL. Trimming left V 4 bases short and J 3 bases short, with 7 bases between. The CDR3 reads CASSPGGYEQYF. For the CDR3, the DNA is TGCGCCAGCAGCCCGGGTGGCTACGAGCAGTACTTC.

By sample share, this clone is large. The rearrangement uses TRBV4-1 and TRBJ1-1; TRBD1 might be the D (5 bases). There are 16 residues in the CDR3. Trimming cost V 0 bases and J 2 bases, with 13 bases left between them. CDR1 and CDR2 from the germline V gene are MGHRA and YSYEKL. The CDR3 sequence is CASSQDRYRLNTEAFF. Written as DNA, the CDR3 is TGCGCCAGCAGCCAAGATAGGTACAGGCTAAACACTGAAGCTTTCTTT.